This TCR beta chain was captured in a study of blood T cell repertoires in COVID-19. Study-wide background: Acute and convalescent COVID-19 specimens originated in the United States, Italy and Spain. T cells, B-cell-depleted T cells, or PBMCs provided the cDNA or gDNA that served as material.

In the authors' methods: Reference gene primer amplification in the assay estimated nucleated cell counts. Repertoires were generated with immunoSEQ multiplex PCR, while TCRdb's copy carries only in-frame clones and drops some. V and J calls and clone size come straight from that table; D and trimming were deduced from the DNA. The sample has 80,000 to 90,000 clones, roughly 86% seen once. V gave up 4 bases and J gave up 4 bases; unmatched junction bases: 4. Germline V CDR1 and CDR2: SGHRS, YFSETQ. This CDR3 is 15 amino acids long. This sequence joins TRBV5-1 and TRBJ1-5; 11 positions agree with TRBD1. The sequence was collected from a man aged 35-49 years with acute or convalescent COVID-19. Sequencing was performed on peripheral blood. This CDR3 reads CASSEGQGVNQPQHF. CDR3 DNA sequence: TGCGCCAGCAGCGAGGGACAGGGGGTGAATCAGCCCCAGCATTTT.